Below, one TCR beta chain is given with its context. The data derive from a study of Ad26.COV2.S vaccination and SARS-CoV-2 variants. The data were produced by immunoSEQ multiplex PCR, yet TCRdb's version contains in-frame clones alone and is incomplete. The table lists some 340,000 clones, 85% of them singletons. There are 15 residues in the CDR3. Trimming took off 0 bases at V and 1 base at J, with 10 bases between the two ends. From germline, CDR1 is SGHRS and CDR2 YFSETQ. Noted treatment: around 19 received Ad26.COV2.S at low or high dose, single or two shots; roughly 5 received placebo; per-sample allocation not given. Specimens were obtained on day 63 following the first vaccine or placebo injection.

J is TRBJ1-2 and V is TRBV5-1; D remains unclear. This receptor was taken from a person between 18 and 59 years old who received the Ad26.COV2.S COVID-19 vaccine or a placebo. The sample in question was peripheral blood, obtained in a trial of Ad26.COV2.S vaccine versus placebo. Here the CDR3 reads CASSLGAGVNYGYTF. The CDR3 region has the DNA TGCGCCAGCAGCTTGGGGGCGGGCGTTAACTATGGCTACACCTTC.